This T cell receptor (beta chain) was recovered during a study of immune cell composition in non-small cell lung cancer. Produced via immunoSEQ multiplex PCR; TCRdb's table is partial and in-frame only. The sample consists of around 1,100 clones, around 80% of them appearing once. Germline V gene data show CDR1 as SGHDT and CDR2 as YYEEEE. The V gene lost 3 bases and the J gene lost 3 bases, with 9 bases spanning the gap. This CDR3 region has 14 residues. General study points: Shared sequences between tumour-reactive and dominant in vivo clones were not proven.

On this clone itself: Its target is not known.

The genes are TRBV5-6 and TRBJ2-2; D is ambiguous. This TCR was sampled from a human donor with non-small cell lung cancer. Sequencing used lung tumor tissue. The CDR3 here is CASSSRFHTGELFF. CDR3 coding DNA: TGTGCCAGCAGCTCTAGGTTCCACACCGGGGAGCTGTTTTTT.